These 28 T cell receptor beta chains originate from one sample sequenced in a study of cytomegalovirus exposure and HLA in healthy donors (dated by TCRdb to 2015 to 2018). The library relied on the immunoSEQ multiplex PCR assay. TCRdb retrieved this table from immuneACCESS and kept in-frame rearrangements only. Not all clones are present; in checked studies, unresolved V genes account for under half, and no reason is known for the remainder. Here the sample has under 150,000 clones; approximately 84% occur a single time. The ten largest clones take up more than 1.4% of the sample. Sequencing was carried out using PBMCs. These receptors originate from a woman aged 25 to 39 in good health and CMV-seronegative.

Regarding this clone: Additional DNA sequences in this sample encode the identical CDR3. The chain uses TRBV7-8 and TRBJ1-5, with D possibly being TRBD1 (6 bases). Germline values: CDR1 SGHVS, CDR2 FQNEAQ. The V end was cut by 5 bases, the J end by 0 bases, with 11 bases between. CDR3 length: 15 residues. The CDR3 bases are TGTGCCAGCAGCCCAGAGGACAGTAGCAATCAGCCCCAGCATTTT. It translates to CASSPEDSSNQPQHF.

The V call is TRBV15, the J call TRBJ2-3; 10 bases are shared with TRBD1. J gave up 4 bases and V 0 bases, and 7 bases lay outside the gene matches. CDR3 length: 17 residues. The V gene's germline CDR1 is LNHNV and CDR2 YYDKDF (reference sequence). CDR3 sequence: CATSRDRQGARADTQYF. The CDR3 region has the DNA TGTGCCACCAGCAGAGACCGACAGGGGGCGCGCGCAGATACGCAGTATTTT.

This sequence joins TRBV11-1 and TRBJ2-1; 7 nucleotides agree with TRBD2. Germline lookup yields CDR1 SGHAT and CDR2 FQDESV (reference sequence). Trimming cost V 5 bases and J 3 bases; bases outside gene matches: 4. This CDR3 comprises 14 residues. In nucleotides, the CDR3 is TGTGCCAGCAGCCTCTCGGGGGGCTACAATGAGCAGTTCTTC. This sequence encodes CASSLSGGYNEQFF.

V gene TRBV5-1 combines with J gene TRBJ2-3; TRBD1 matches at 9 bases. CDR3 length: 16 residues. Germline CDR1 and CDR2: SGHRS and YFSETQ. The trim removed 1 base at V and 4 bases at J, leaving 7 bases unmatched. In DNA form, the CDR3 reads TGCGCCAGCAGCTTGAGGTCTTACAGGGGGCCAGATACGCAGTATTTT. Its translation: CASSLRSYRGPDTQYF.

In this sample, this clone turned up many times. V gene TRBV21-1 combines with J gene TRBJ1-5; the tabulated D call, TRBD1, remains unverified against the DNA. TRBV21-1 is deemed a pseudogene. The CDR3 runs 15 residues. CDR3 sequence reads: CASSNRQVTNQPQHF. The CDR3 nucleotides read TGTGCCAGCAGCAACCGACAGGTGACGAATCAGCCCCAGCATTTT.

This clone was picked up one time. J is TRBJ2-7 and V is TRBV11-1; 9 bases line up with TRBD1. Germline CDR1 SGHAT, CDR2 FQDESV (reference sequence). Germline trimming cut 5 bases from V and 5 bases from J; bases unmatched to any gene: 10. CDR3 length: 15 residues. The CDR3 region is CASSPRDRVTHEQYF. As DNA, the CDR3 is TGTGCCAGCAGCCCTCGGGACAGGGTAACCCACGAGCAGTACTTC.

The rearrangement uses TRBV7-9 and TRBJ1-5; D gene ambiguous. Trimming took 5 bases from V and 2 from J, leaving 13 bases between them. Germline lookup yields CDR1 SEHNR and CDR2 FQNEAQ (reference sequence). The CDR3 is 15 amino acids. For the CDR3, the DNA is TGTGCCAGCAGCGCCCTGGGAGAGGGCAATCAGCCCCAGCATTTT. Encoded protein: CASSALGEGNQPQHF.

This clone was counted a single time. This chain connects TRBV7-3 to TRBJ2-3, with 9 nucleotides matching TRBD2. The germline CDR1 and CDR2 sequences are SGHTA and FQGTGA. V shed 1 base and J 1 base; nucleotides not matched to a gene: 3. The CDR3 spans 16 residues. CDR3 amino acids: CASSLKGGGGTDTQYF. The CDR3 DNA follows: TGTGCCAGCAGCTTAAAGGGCGGGGGGGGCACAGATACGCAGTATTTT.

The chain has TRBV15 and TRBJ1-4; 7 bases are shared with TRBD1. The CDR3 extends over 16 amino acids. Unmatched junction bases numbered 11, after V lost 2 bases and J lost 8 bases. Germline V gene sequence: CDR1 LNHNV, CDR2 YYDKDF (reference sequence). CDR3 bases: TGTGCCACCAGCAGAAGAACCGGGACAGTCTGGGAAAAACTGTTTTTT. This translates into CATSRRTGTVWEKLFF.

The V call is TRBV27, the J call TRBJ2-3, with 9 bases lining up with TRBD2. The CDR3 extends over 17 amino acids. Germline V gene data show CDR1 as MNHEY and CDR2 as SMNVEV (reference sequence). J was trimmed by 0 bases and V by 6 bases; bases with no gene match: 10. The CDR3 nucleotides are TGTGCCAGCAGGCCCTTGAGCGGGGGGCCTAGCACAGATACGCAGTATTTT. Its translation is CASRPLSGGPSTDTQYF.

The chain carries TRBV5-1 and TRBJ2-5, with TRBD2 matching over 13 bases. The ends lost 5 bases at V and 5 bases at J; junction bases unmatched: 3. This CDR3 has 14 amino acids. Germline assignment: CDR1 SGHRS and CDR2 YFSETQ. The CDR3 coding sequence is TGCGCCAGCAGGACTAGCGGGGGGACGGAGACCCAGTACTTC. Protein: CASRTSGGTETQYF.

The gene calls are TRBV5-4 and TRBJ2-3; perhaps TRBD2 as D (5 bases). V lost 4 bases, J lost 1 base, and 13 bases lay in between. Germline V gene lookup returns CDR1 SGHNT and CDR2 YYREEE (reference sequence). The CDR3 runs 15 residues. The CDR3 DNA is TGTGCCAGCAGCGACGGGGAGTACGGCACAGATACGCAGTATTTT. Protein product: CASSDGEYGTDTQYF.

The chain combines TRBV5-4 with TRBJ2-5; 8 bases are shared with TRBD1. Trimming took 4 bases from V and 7 from J; bases not matched to a gene: 15. The CDR3 length is 16 residues. Germline loops: CDR1 SGHNT, CDR2 YYREEE (reference sequence). CDR3: CASSPGQGASLVTQYF. CDR3 in DNA: TGTGCCAGCAGCCCTGGACAGGGTGCAAGTCTGGTGACCCAGTACTTC.

The chain combines TRBV9 with TRBJ2-2; D is possibly TRBD1 (6 bases). The CDR3 has 14 amino acids. V shed 4 bases and J shed 1 base, with 8 bases lying between them. Per germline, CDR1 SGDLS and CDR2 YYNGEE. Here the CDR3 reads CASSWGQNTGELFF. The CDR3 nucleotides read TGTGCCAGCAGCTGGGGGCAGAACACCGGGGAGCTGTTTTTT.

In this sample, this clone turned up a few times. V is TRBV7-6 and J is TRBJ2-1, with 10 bases lining up with TRBD2. The CDR3 totals 18 residues. V shed 7 bases and J 4 bases; nucleotides not matched to a gene: 16. CDR1 and CDR2 (germline): SGHVS, FNYEAQ. CDR3 nucleotides: TGTGCCAGCACCTCCCAAGCCGCTTTAGCGGGGGGTTACAATGAGCAGTTCTTC. Translation gives CASTSQAALAGGYNEQFF. Full variable domain (missing parts from reference TRBV7-6 and TRBJ2-1): GAGVSQSPRYKVTKRGQDVALRCDPISGHVSLYWYRQALGQGPEFLTYFNYEAQQDKSGLPNDRFSAERPEGSISTLTIQRTEQRDSAMYRCASTSQAALAGGYNEQFFGPGTRLTVL.

The V and J genes are TRBV7-3 and TRBJ2-2; 9 positions agree with TRBD1. The length of the CDR3 is 14 residues. Germline CDR1 and CDR2: SGHTA and FQGTGA. V dropped 5 bases and J dropped 7; count of bases not matched to a gene: 5. The CDR3 reads CASSATGGSGELFF. DNA for the CDR3: TGTGCCAGCAGCGCCACAGGGGGCAGCGGGGAGCTGTTTTTT.

The CDR3, as DNA: TGCGCCAGCAGCTTGTCACAGGGTGGTAGCACTGAAGCTTTCTTT. This encodes CASSLSQGGSTEAFF. The rearrangement links TRBV5-1 to TRBJ1-1; TRBD1 might be the D (6 bases). From germline, CDR1 is SGHRS and CDR2 YFSETQ. This CDR3 contains 15 residues. The V and J ends lost 1 base and 4 bases respectively, with 14 bases between them.

The chain joins TRBV10-3 to TRBJ1-6, with D possibly being TRBD1 (6 bases). The germline gives CDR1 ENHRY, CDR2 SYGVKD. The V gene lost 6 bases and the J gene lost 6 bases, with 15 bases spanning the gap. This CDR3 has 15 residues. CDR3 sequence (DNA): TGTGCCATCAGGGCCCGGGACACCCCTAATTCACCCCTCCACTTT. Amino acid sequence: CAIRARDTPNSPLHF.

The chain links TRBV6-5 to TRBJ2-5, with D perhaps matching TRBD2 (5 bases). Deletions cut 6 bases from V and 3 bases from J, with 14 bases between. CDR3 length equals 14 residues. Per the germline V gene, CDR1 is MNHEY and CDR2 is SVGAGI. The CDR3 DNA sequence: TGTGCCAGCAGCCGAGGCCGGGGAAAAGAGACCCAGTACTTC. Its translation is CASSRGRGKETQYF.

This clone has a handful of counts. The sample carries other DNA sequences with the same CDR3. This chain connects TRBV7-8 to TRBJ1-5; tentative D call: TRBD1 (6 bases). This CDR3 comprises 14 residues. Germline CDR1 reads SGHVS; CDR2 reads FQNEAQ. The V gene lost 5 bases and the J gene lost 4 bases, with 12 bases spanning the gap. For the CDR3, the DNA is TGTGCCAGCAGCGAAGGGGGTTTGAATCAGCCCCAGCATTTT. Its translation: CASSEGGLNQPQHF.

The rearrangement joins TRBV15 to TRBJ2-7, with 10 bases aligning to TRBD1. The germline CDR1 and CDR2 sequences are LNHNV and YYDKDF (reference sequence). This CDR3 spans 14 amino acids. V shed 0 bases and J 4 bases; nucleotides not matched to a gene: 0. The CDR3 region is CATSREGQGYEQYF. CDR3 coding DNA: TGTGCCACCAGCAGAGAGGGACAGGGGTACGAGCAGTACTTC.

V usage is TRBV19 and J usage is TRBJ2-3, with 7 nucleotides matching TRBD1. Germline CDR1 is LNHDA and CDR2 is SQIVND (reference sequence). The CDR3 loop spans 15 amino acids. V was clipped by 3 bases and J by 4 bases; unmatched bases: 7. The CDR3 is CASSITTGVADTQYF. CDR3 nucleotides: TGTGCCAGTAGTATTACTACAGGGGTCGCAGATACGCAGTATTTT.

This chain links TRBV5-1 with TRBJ2-3; 7 bases fit TRBD1. Germline CDR1 is SGHRS and CDR2 is YFSETQ. The V segment lost 7 bases and the J segment 4 bases; nucleotides outside the gene matches: 9. The CDR3 runs 14 residues. CDR3 protein: CASSLGQTADTQYF. CDR3 nucleotide sequence: TGCGCCAGCTCCCTGGGACAGACAGCAGATACGCAGTATTTT.

The rearrangement uses TRBV2 and TRBJ2-1; 8 bases are a match to TRBD2. V shed 7 bases, J shed 2 bases, and the junction held 7 bases outside the gene matches. Per the germline V gene, CDR1 is SNHLY and CDR2 is FYNNEI. The CDR3 totals 15 residues. For the CDR3, the DNA is TGTGCCAGCACCGAAACGGGGGGGGCCTACAATGAGCAGTTCTTC. Amino acid sequence: CASTETGGAYNEQFF. The whole variable domain, remainder taken from reference TRBV2 and TRBJ2-1, is EPEVTQTPSHQVTQMGQEVILRCVPISNHLYFYWYRQILGQKVEFLVSFYNNEISEKSEIFDDQFSVERPDGSNFTLKIRSTKLEDSAMYFCASTETGGAYNEQFFGPGTRLTVL.

The chain is built from TRBV14 and TRBJ1-2, with TRBD1 matching over 8 bases. Germline CDR1 reads SGHDN; CDR2 reads FVKESK. Trimming removed 5 bases from V and 7 bases from J; junction bases left unmatched: 3. CDR3 length equals 12 residues. The CDR3 loop is CASSWTGSGYTF. The CDR3 DNA sequence: TGTGCCAGCAGCTGGACAGGGAGTGGCTACACCTTC.

This clone appeared many times. This rearrangement joins TRBV6-5 to TRBJ2-2; D is uncertain. Germline V gives CDR1 MNHEY, CDR2 SVGAGI. V lost 5 bases, J lost 1 base, and 5 bases lay in between. The CDR3 is 13 amino acids. CDR3 DNA sequence: TGTGCCAGCAGTGTTAAGAACACCGGGGAGCTGTTTTTT. This gives the protein CASSVKNTGELFF.

The V call is TRBV27, the J call TRBJ2-3, with D unresolved. This CDR3 has 16 amino acids. V dropped 6 bases and J dropped 2 bases, with 18 bases sitting between them. Germline CDR1 MNHEY, CDR2 SMNVEV (reference sequence). CDR3 in DNA: TGTGCCAGCAGCCGTATCGCCCTAAGAGACACAGATACGCAGTATTTT. Residues: CASSRIALRDTDTQYF.

V usage is TRBV15 and J usage is TRBJ2-7, with D tentatively TRBD2 (5 bases). This CDR3 has 13 residues. Germline V lookup: CDR1 LNHNV, CDR2 YYDKDF (reference sequence). Trimming removed 4 bases at V and 3 bases at J, with 10 bases between. The CDR3 loop is CATSTGLGYEQYF. CDR3 DNA: TGTGCCACCAGCACAGGACTTGGCTACGAGCAGTACTTC.